This T cell receptor (beta chain) was sequenced in a study of blood T cell repertoires in COVID-19 (dated by TCRdb to 2018 to 2020). General notes on the study: Samples from collaborators originated in the United States, Italy and Spain and spanned both the acute and convalescent phases of COVID-19. The material from the prospective study consisted of cDNA or gDNA derived from T cells, B-cell-depleted T cells, or PBMCs. Deeply sampled blood TCRbeta repertoires from subjects exposed to, actively infected with, or recovered from COVID-19 were included in the dataset. The repertoires were released in a freely available public database meant as a resource for research on the immune response to SARS-CoV-2. Samples were obtained from the ongoing ImmuneRACE study (first 160 participants) and from about 1,300 subjects provided by 6 global collaborators. The sample metadata nearly always contained a de-identified subject ID, COVID-19 status, age in years and sex. Where available, HLA class I and class II types were obtained from metadata supplied by the sample provider rather than from assay-based typing.

The study at large found these results: The amount of clinical and demographic metadata varied by source and participant and was provided uncurated.

TCRbeta CDR3 regions were amplified from genomic DNA using the immunoSEQ Assay, a bias-controlled multiplex PCR. From the authors' description of their analysis: The number of nucleated cells in each sample was estimated by amplification of reference gene primers within the assay. To quantify the absolute abundance of each unique TCRbeta CDR3 rearrangement, sequence reads were collapsed and filtered. For each sample, productive Simpson clonality was calculated as the square root of Simpson's diversity index over productive rearrangements. What TCRdb holds here is the immuneACCESS table cut down to in-frame rearrangements. Part of the clones is not present; checked against another copy, under half of the missing clones reflect an unresolved V gene, and the others are unexplained. V and J calls plus clone size are reproduced from that table; the DNA served to infer D and trimming. Across this sample there are some 250,000 clones, with approximately 88% seen only once. The ten largest clones capture around 0.8% of the sample.

Based on the germline V gene, the CDR1 and CDR2 sequences are KGHDR and SFDVKD. Cut back by 1 base and 5 bases, the V and J ends lie 7 bases apart. The CDR3 holds 14 amino acids from the cysteine to the phenylalanine. Only the CDR3 part of the read is kept: 42 bases, read in frame from the first base. A remark on this clone: Its binding antigen is unknown. Base qualities are not recorded, but no much larger clone differs from it by a single base.

The collaborating institutions used their own protocols to collect whole blood in K2EDTA tubes. For TCRbeta analysis, collaborators shipped samples as frozen whole blood, isolated PBMCs, or DNA extracted from either of those sample types. The sample consisted of peripheral blood. The TCR sequence derives from a woman aged 25-40 years with acute or convalescent COVID-19. This receptor chain uses TRBV24-1 and TRBJ2-2; TRBD2 could be the D gene, as 5 bases match. The DNA sequence is given as TGTGCCACCAGTGATTTCTCGGGGACCGGGGAGCTGTTTTTT. Its product reads: CATSDFSGTGELFF.